These 20 T cell receptor beta chains came from one sample sequenced in a study of naive and memory T cell subsets. The beta constant-region primer was an equimolar mix of two oligonucleotides covering TRBC1 and TRBC2. One entry per CDR3 protein results from TCRdb running MiXCR on the UMI-ligation and nested PCR reads. The table lists approximately 140,000 distinct CDR3 sequences, about 15% of them singletons. The specimen sequenced was naive CD4+ T cells from blood. Receptor source: a human donor in good health.

V usage is TRBV20-1 and J usage is TRBJ2-3; 8 bases line up with TRBD2. This CDR3 spans 17 amino acids. The V gene end was trimmed by 3 bases and the J gene end by 6 bases; junction bases not matched to a gene: 17. CDR1 and CDR2 from the germline V gene are DFQATT and SNEGSKA (reference sequence). Written as DNA, the CDR3 is TGCAGTGCTAGTTTACTAGCGGAAAACGCTTTAGGGGATACGCAGTATTTT. Translated, it gives CSASLLAENALGDTQYF.

V usage is TRBV6-6 and J usage is TRBJ2-3, with 8 nucleotides matching TRBD1. CDR1 and CDR2 (germline): MNHNY, SVGAGI (reference sequence). This CDR3 spans 15 amino acids. Trimming cost V 3 bases and J 4 bases; bases outside gene matches: 6. The CDR3 DNA reads as TGTGCCAGCAGTTATGGAGGACAGGGCCCAGATACGCAGTATTTT. Its translation: CASSYGGQGPDTQYF.

This clonotype was seen a few times. J is TRBJ2-7 and V is TRBV5-6, with D uncertain. V was cut by 3 bases and J by 3 bases, with 13 bases left in between. The germline gives CDR1 SGHDT, CDR2 YYEEEE. This CDR3 spans 14 amino acids. Here the CDR3 DNA reads TGTGCCAGCAGCTCCGTGGGTAGTGGCTACGAGCAGTACTTC. This sequence encodes CASSSVGSGYEQYF.

The rearrangement joins TRBV5-1 to TRBJ1-1, with D possibly matching TRBD1 (6 bases). Germline V gene lookup returns CDR1 SGHRS and CDR2 YFSETQ. Deletions cut 4 bases from V and 0 bases from J, with 13 bases between. The CDR3 is made up of 15 amino acids. The CDR3 spells CASSPRTALNTEAFF. CDR3 in DNA: TGCGCCAGCAGCCCACGGACAGCATTGAACACTGAAGCTTTCTTT.

This clonotype occurred a few times. The rearrangement links TRBV9 to TRBJ2-2; TRBD2 matches 10 bases. Unmatched junction bases numbered 6, after V lost 2 bases and J lost 2 bases. Per the germline V gene, CDR1 is SGDLS and CDR2 is YYNGEE. The CDR3 runs 17 residues. CDR3 sequence reads: CASSVALAGRNTGELFF. The CDR3 nucleotides are TGTGCCAGCAGCGTGGCACTAGCGGGACGAAACACCGGGGAGCTGTTTTTT.

CDR3 region: CASSLDSPNQPQHF. The CDR3 DNA sequence: TGCGCCAGCAGCTTGGACAGCCCCAATCAGCCCCAGCATTTT. J is TRBJ1-5 and V is TRBV5-1, with no clear D. This CDR3 comprises 14 residues. Germline CDR1 and CDR2: SGHRS and YFSETQ. With 0 bases removed from V and 3 bases from J, the gap between germline ends came to 7 bases.

This chain joins TRBV30 and TRBJ1-1; no clear D gene. Germline loops: CDR1 GTSNPN, CDR2 SVGIG (reference sequence). The CDR3 has 11 amino acids. The V and J ends lost 1 base and 5 bases respectively, with 5 bases between them. The chain's CDR3 is CAWSGRTEAFF. The CDR3 nucleotides read TGTGCCTGGAGTGGCCGGACTGAAGCTTTCTTT.

The chain combines TRBV5-1 with TRBJ2-5; perhaps TRBD2 as D (6 bases). The V and J ends lost 4 bases and 2 bases respectively, with 18 bases between them. Germline-derived CDR1 and CDR2 are SGHRS and YFSETQ. The CDR3 sequence is 16 residues long. The CDR3 region is CASSLMAGLGQETQYF. The CDR3 DNA sequence: TGCGCCAGCAGCCTAATGGCGGGGCTGGGGCAAGAGACCCAGTACTTC.

This clonotype was recorded a few times. V usage is TRBV15 and J usage is TRBJ2-7; the match to TRBD1 covers 8 bases. J gave up 0 bases and V 5 bases, and 12 bases lay outside the gene matches. CDR1 is LNHNV and CDR2 is YYDKDF in the germline V gene (reference sequence). The CDR3 is made up of 17 amino acids. Here the CDR3 DNA reads TGTGCCACCAGCGGTGTACCGGGACAGGAATACTCCTACGAGCAGTACTTC. Encoded protein: CATSGVPGQEYSYEQYF. The variable domain in full, completed from reference TRBV15 and TRBJ2-7, reads DAMVIQNPRYQVTQFGKPVTLSCSQTLNHNVMYWYQQKSSQAPKLLFHYYDKDFNNEADTPDNFQSRRPNTSFCFLDIRSPGLGDTAMYLCATSGVPGQEYSYEQYFGPGTRLTVT.

This clonotype was seen more than once but under ten times. The J gene is TRBJ2-5, the V gene TRBV3-1, with TRBD2 matching 10 bases. Trimming removed 0 bases from V and 6 bases from J; junction bases left unmatched: 7. CDR3 length: 16 amino acids. From germline, CDR1 is LGHDT and CDR2 YNNKEL (reference sequence). CDR3: CASSQEATSGTKTQYF. The CDR3, as DNA: TGTGCCAGCAGCCAAGAAGCAACTAGCGGGACAAAGACCCAGTACTTC.

CDR3: CASKTGSTDTQYF. The CDR3 DNA is TGTGCCAGCAAGACAGGGAGCACAGATACGCAGTATTTT. The chain is built from TRBV2 and TRBJ2-3; 7 nucleotides match TRBD1. Germline values: CDR1 SNHLY, CDR2 FYNNEI. V lost 7 bases and J lost 0; bases outside the gene matches: 1. This CDR3 is built from 13 residues. Full variable domain (rest looked up from reference TRBV2 and TRBJ2-3): EPEVTQTPSHQVTQMGQEVILRCVPISNHLYFYWYRQILGQKVEFLVSFYNNEISEKSEIFDDQFSVERPDGSNFTLKIRSTKLEDSAMYFCASKTGSTDTQYFGPGTRLTVL.

This clonotype was recorded a few times. The chain combines TRBV19 with TRBJ1-1; D perhaps matches TRBD1 (6 bases). CDR1 is LNHDA and CDR2 is SQIVND in the germline V gene (reference sequence). The CDR3 spans 15 residues. V was shortened by 0 bases and J by 5 bases, with 13 bases between the two germline ends. The CDR3 sequence is CASSIDTTGITEAFF. CDR3 in DNA: TGTGCCAGTAGTATAGATACAACAGGGATTACTGAAGCTTTCTTT.

The chain combines TRBV20-1 with TRBJ1-2; no firm D call. The CDR3 consists of 13 residues. Deletions cut 6 bases from V and 6 bases from J, with 17 bases between. Germline V lookup: CDR1 DFQATT, CDR2 SNEGSKA (reference sequence). The CDR3 nucleotides are TGCAGTGCCCAGGAGGGCCCCGCTAATGGCTACACCTTC. This encodes CSAQEGPANGYTF.

The table lists this clonotype with a few counts. CDR3 sequence reads: CASSQDQYRGRETQYF. The CDR3 DNA is TGTGCCAGCAGCCAAGATCAGTATCGGGGCCGAGAGACCCAGTACTTC. The chain combines TRBV3-1 with TRBJ2-5; D could derive from TRBD1 or TRBD2 (5 bases each). Trimming stripped 0 bases from V and 4 bases from J, with 15 bases between. This CDR3 spans 16 amino acids. Germline V CDR1 and CDR2: LGHDT, YNNKEL (reference sequence).

V gene TRBV5-1 combines with J gene TRBJ2-5; 7 bases align to TRBD1. With 7 bases clipped from V and 2 bases from J, the junction kept 8 bases outside the gene matches. The CDR3 is 14 residues long. CDR1 is SGHRS, CDR2 YFSETQ, per germline. The DNA of the CDR3 is TGCGCCAGCTATATCCGGGACAGACAAGAGACCCAGTACTTC. Encoded protein: CASYIRDRQETQYF.

CDR3 in amino acids: CSAEGQSIDTQYF. CDR3 sequence (DNA): TGCAGTGCGGAGGGACAGTCGATAGATACGCAGTATTTT. V gene TRBV20-1 combines with J gene TRBJ2-3; tentatively, D is TRBD1 (7 bases). With 6 bases removed from V and 5 bases from J, the gap between germline ends came to 15 bases. The CDR3 spans 13 residues. The V gene's germline CDR1 is DFQATT and CDR2 SNEGSKA (reference sequence).

The rearrangement links TRBV6-1 to TRBJ2-3; D gene unclear. Germline loops: CDR1 MNHNS, CDR2 SASEGT. Trimming shortened V by 3 bases and J by 4 bases, and 8 bases separated the two germline ends. The CDR3 sequence is 13 residues long. In DNA form, the CDR3 reads TGTGCCAGCAGTGACGCCAGAGCAGATACGCAGTATTTT. It translates to CASSDARADTQYF.

The CDR3 loop is CASSYSAAGNQPQHF. Here the CDR3 DNA reads TGTGCCAGCAGTTATTCCGCCGCGGGCAATCAGCCCCAGCATTTT. This chain uses TRBV7-9 with TRBJ1-5; D uncertain. The ends were cut back, 6 bases at V and 2 bases at J, with 14 bases in the middle. The CDR3 consists of 15 residues. CDR1 is SEHNR and CDR2 is FQNEAQ in the germline V gene (reference sequence).

This clonotype was found a few times. One junction end disagrees with the germline gene, perhaps due to a read error. This sequence joins TRBV20-1 and TRBJ2-7; 12 bases agree with TRBD2. This CDR3 contains 17 residues. Germline V gene sequence: CDR1 DFQATT, CDR2 SNEGSKA (reference sequence). The CDR3 bases are TGCAGCGCTAGAGCCCGCCCGACTAGCGGGAGAGGGTACGAGCAGTACTTC. Residues: CSARARPTSGRGYEQYF.

This clonotype was detected only a few times. J is TRBJ2-7 and V is TRBV10-2; no definite D call. Germline V gives CDR1 WSHSY, CDR2 SAAADI. With 3 bases removed from V and 0 bases from J, the gap between germline ends came to 9 bases. The CDR3 length is 14 residues. The CDR3 protein is CASSDPRSSYEQYF. In nucleotides, the CDR3 is TGCGCCAGCAGTGACCCCAGAAGCTCCTACGAGCAGTACTTC.